Sequencing of this TCR beta chain was carried out in a study of T-cell memory formation after mild COVID-19. The study, taken as a whole, reports: Contracting CD4+ clones were located mainly in CM and EM, and CD8+ clones in EMRA.

Using its own MiXCR run on the 5' RACE reads, TCRdb lists one record per CDR3 protein. The sample lists about 350,000 distinct CDR3 sequences; around 28% were seen once. This clonotype has more than one count but fewer than ten. Its antigen is not known. This may come from a read error, since a much larger clone is one base off. V was clipped by 5 bases and J by 4 bases; unmatched bases: 10. The CDR3 loop spans 15 amino acids. The V and J genes are TRBV12-3 or TRBV12-4 and TRBJ2-7; 8 bases are a match to TRBD2. The receptor was isolated from an adult woman who had mild COVID-19 (a few samples of this study predate the infection). Cell type and time point are not known. The material sequenced was PBMCs or a T cell subset sorted from them (not recorded which). CDR3 in DNA: TGTGCCAGCAGTCCCCGGACTAGCCGGGCTTACGAGCAGTACTTC. It translates to CASSPRTSRAYEQYF.